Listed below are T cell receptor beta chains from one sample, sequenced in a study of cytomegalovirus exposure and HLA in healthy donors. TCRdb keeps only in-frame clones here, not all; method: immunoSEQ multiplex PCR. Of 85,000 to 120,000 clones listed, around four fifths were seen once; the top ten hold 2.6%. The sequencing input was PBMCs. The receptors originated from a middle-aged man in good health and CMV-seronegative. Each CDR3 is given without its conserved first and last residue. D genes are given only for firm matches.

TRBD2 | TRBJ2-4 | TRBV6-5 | ASSSELAGGNIQY
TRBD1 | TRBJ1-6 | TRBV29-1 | SVETGSDSPLH
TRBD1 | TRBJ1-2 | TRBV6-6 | ASSRPGQGDYGYT
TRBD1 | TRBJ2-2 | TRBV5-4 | ASSSQGDGTGELF
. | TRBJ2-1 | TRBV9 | ASSVVLSSYNEQF
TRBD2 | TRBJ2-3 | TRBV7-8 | ASSLARLAGRDTQY
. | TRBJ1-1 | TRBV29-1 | SVLGHMNTEAF
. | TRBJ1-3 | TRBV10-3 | AISDPDTGNTIY
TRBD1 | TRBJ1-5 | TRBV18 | ASSPPPSTGVRPAQH
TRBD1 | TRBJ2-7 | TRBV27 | ASSPGQGPYEQY
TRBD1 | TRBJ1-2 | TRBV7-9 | ASSLWDRADGYT
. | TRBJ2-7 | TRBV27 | ASSNPQRQGIGTVQY
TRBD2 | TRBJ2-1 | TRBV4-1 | ASSQVFTRGGNEQF
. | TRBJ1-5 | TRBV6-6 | ASERGGGQPQH
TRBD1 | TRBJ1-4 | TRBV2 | ASRVQGAGEKLF
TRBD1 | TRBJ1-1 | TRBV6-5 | ASQQGQNTEAF
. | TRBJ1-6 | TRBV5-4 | ASSLREGGSPLH
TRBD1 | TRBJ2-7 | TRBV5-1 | ASSQGTGGSYEQY
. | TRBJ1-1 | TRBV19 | ASSPRGGATEAF
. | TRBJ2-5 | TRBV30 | AWGRAETQY
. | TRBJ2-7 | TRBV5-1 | ASSFSGGLYEQY
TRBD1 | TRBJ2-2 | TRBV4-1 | ASSQDPRPRQGSGELF
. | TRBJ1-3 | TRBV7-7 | ASSLGSGNTIY
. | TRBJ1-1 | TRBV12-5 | ASGRRPYTEAF
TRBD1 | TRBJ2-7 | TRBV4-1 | ASSQGLGDSSYEQY
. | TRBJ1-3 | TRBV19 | ASSRGAGGNTIY
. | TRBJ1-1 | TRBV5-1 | ASSLEGSTEAF
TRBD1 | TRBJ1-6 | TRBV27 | ASAPTGNNSPLH
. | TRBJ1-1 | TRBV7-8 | ASSPTIPTEAF
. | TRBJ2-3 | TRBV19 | ASSISPGLTDTQY
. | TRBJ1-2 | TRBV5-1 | ASSLTDAYGYT
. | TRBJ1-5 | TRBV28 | ASTLSGFGTQPQH
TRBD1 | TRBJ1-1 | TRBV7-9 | ASSLEGTGGNTEAF
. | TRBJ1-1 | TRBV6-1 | ASLFREMGTEAF
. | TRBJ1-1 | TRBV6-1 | ASSERGNTEAF
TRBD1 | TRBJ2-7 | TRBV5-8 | ASSLRVPRGLQSYEQY
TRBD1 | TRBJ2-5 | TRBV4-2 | ASSRGGQIYQETQY
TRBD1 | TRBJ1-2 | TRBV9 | ASSVDHTSLYRGKGYT
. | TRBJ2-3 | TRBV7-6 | ASSWGESSTDTQY
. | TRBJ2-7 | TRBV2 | ASSFEVGQY
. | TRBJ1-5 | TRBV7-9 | ASSSDWETYNQPQH
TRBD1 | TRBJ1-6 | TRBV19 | ASSSTGGESPLH
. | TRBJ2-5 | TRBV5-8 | ASSLLGGIREETQY
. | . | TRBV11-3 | ASSFRVGDYEQY
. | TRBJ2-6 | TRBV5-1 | ASSFGQNSGANVLT
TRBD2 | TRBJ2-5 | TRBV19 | ASSPRTSGGKETQY
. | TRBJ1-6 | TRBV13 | ASSPKATDTPSPLH
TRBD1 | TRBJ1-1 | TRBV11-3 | ASSLRDRPAF
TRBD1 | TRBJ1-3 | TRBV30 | AWSGQGFRTIY
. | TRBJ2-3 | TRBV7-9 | ASSLSGSTDTQY
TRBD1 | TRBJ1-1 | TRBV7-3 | ASSLVQGEFPEGAF
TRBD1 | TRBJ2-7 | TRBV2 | ASSQDRSSYEQY
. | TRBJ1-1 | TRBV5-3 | ARSLRGSRRNTEAF